This TCR beta chain came from a study of identical twins. TCRdb re-derived calls from the 5' RACE reads in MiXCR, one entry per CDR3 protein. The data hold about 520,000 distinct CDR3 sequences, with 22% observed a single time. Germline values: CDR1 KGHSH, CDR2 LQKENI. This CDR3 has 18 residues. V dropped 5 bases and J dropped 2; count of bases not matched to a gene: 15. This sample was shared with a second study, whose subject was T cells expressing NK-cell markers.

The sequencing input was CD4+ T cells sorted from blood. V gene TRBV18 combines with J gene TRBJ2-5, with 9 bases lining up with TRBD1. The receptor's source is a young woman in good health. This chain's CDR3 is CASSVDRPGQGVQETQYF. CDR3 in DNA: TGTGCCAGCTCAGTTGACCGGCCGGGACAGGGTGTGCAAGAGACCCAGTACTTC.